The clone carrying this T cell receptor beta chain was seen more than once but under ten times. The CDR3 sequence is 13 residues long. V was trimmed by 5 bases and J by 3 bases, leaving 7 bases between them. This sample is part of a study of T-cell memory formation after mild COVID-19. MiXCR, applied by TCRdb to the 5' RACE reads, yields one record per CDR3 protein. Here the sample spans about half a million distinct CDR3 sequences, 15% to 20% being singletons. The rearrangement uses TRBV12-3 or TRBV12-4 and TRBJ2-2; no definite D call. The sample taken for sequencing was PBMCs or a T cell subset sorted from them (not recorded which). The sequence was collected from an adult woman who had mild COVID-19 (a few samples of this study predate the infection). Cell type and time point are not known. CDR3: CASSALHTGELFF. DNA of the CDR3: TGTGCCAGCAGTGCCCTCCACACCGGGGAGCTGTTTTTT.